The source of this T cell receptor beta chain is a study of blood T cell repertoires in COVID-19. Whole-study context: Researchers got acute and convalescent COVID-19 samples from the United States, Italy and Spain. The analysed material was cDNA or gDNA that came from T cells, B-cell-depleted T cells, or PBMCs.

The sample holds a few counts of this clone. From germline, CDR1 is MDHEN and CDR2 SYDVKM. The CDR3 totals 13 residues. Deletions cut 10 bases from V and 0 bases from J, with 13 bases between. The authors' processing: From reference gene primer amplification, estimates of nucleated cell counts were derived. The method was immunoSEQ multiplex PCR; TCRdb's version includes in-frame clones alone and lacks a portion of them. V and J calls and clone size are as listed in that table; D and trimming were resolved from the DNA. The sample shows about 80,000 clones, 82% of them seen only once. J is TRBJ2-7 and V is TRBV28; the D gene is possibly TRBD2 (5 bases). What was sequenced was peripheral blood. The clonotype comes from a human donor in a cohort sampled during active COVID-19. CDR3 sequence reads: CATIAGGSYEQYF. The CDR3 bases are TGTGCCACCATTGCAGGAGGCTCCTACGAGCAGTACTTC.